Below, one TCR beta chain is given with its context. This entry comes from a study of blood T cell repertoires in COVID-19. About the research overall: COVID-19 samples collected from the United States, Italy and Spain covered acute and convalescent phases. The analysed material was cDNA or gDNA that came from T cells, B-cell-depleted T cells, or PBMCs.

Under the authors' procedure: Estimation of nucleated cell counts was performed using reference gene primer amplification. Measured with immunoSEQ multiplex PCR; TCRdb has only the in-frame clones, and not every one. V, J and clone size are those of that table, while D and trimming were read from the DNA. The sample lists around 130,000 clones, roughly 84% occurring once. The CDR3 covers 18 residues. Germline CDR1 and CDR2: SGDLS and YYNGEE. Trimming cost V 2 bases and J 1 base, with 18 bases left between them. The sequenced sample consisted of peripheral blood. V is TRBV9 and J is TRBJ2-2; maybe TRBD2 (6 bases). The origin of this receptor is a woman older than 75 with acute or convalescent COVID-19. In DNA form, the CDR3 reads TGTGCCAGCAGCGTTTCTCAAAATTGGGGAGGGAACACCGGGGAGCTGTTTTTT. It is translated as CASSVSQNWGGNTGELFF. Full variable domain (missing parts from reference TRBV9 and TRBJ2-2): DSGVTQTPKHLITATGQRVTLRCSPRSGDLSVYWYQQSLDQGLQFLIQYYNGEERAKGNILERFSAQQFPDLHSELNLSSLELGDSALYFCASSVSQNWGGNTGELFFGEGSRLTVL.